The T cell receptor beta chain under discussion was sequenced for a study of blood T cell repertoires in COVID-19. Whole-study context: Researchers got acute and convalescent COVID-19 samples from the United States, Italy and Spain.

Some clones are missing from TCRdb's copy, which holds only in-frame ones; the method was immunoSEQ multiplex PCR. The table shows approximately 82,000 clones, with more than 70% occurring only once. Trimming cost V 7 bases and J 3 bases, with 15 bases left between them. The CDR3 loop spans 14 amino acids. Germline CDR1 reads LNHDA; CDR2 reads SQIVND (reference sequence). This receptor was identified in a woman aged 55-69 years with acute or convalescent COVID-19. The chain has TRBV19 and TRBJ1-1, with D perhaps matching TRBD1 (6 bases). Sequencing used peripheral blood. As DNA, the CDR3 is TGTGCCAGTATCTGGGGGGGCGCGGACACTGAAGCTTTCTTT. Its protein product is CASIWGGADTEAFF. Using reference TRBV19 and TRBJ1-1 for the parts outside the CDR3, the full variable domain is DGGITQSPKYLFRKEGQNVTLSCEQNLNHDAMYWYRQDPGQGLRLIYYSQIVNDFQKGDIAEGYSVSREKKESFPLTVTSAQKNPTAFYLCASIWGGADTEAFFGQGTRLTVV.